A selection of T cell receptor beta chains follows, all from one sample in a study of read filtering for tumor transcriptome and immune sequencing. Each CDR3 protein is one row after TCRdb ran MiXCR on the reads. The table has tens of thousands of distinct CDR3 sequences, roughly 15% seen once. Sequencing input: a population of CD138-negative cells sorted from bone marrow. These receptors came from a donor at least 40 years old with multiple myeloma. Both conserved end residues are part of each CDR3. Each record gives: clone size, J gene, V gene, D gene, CDR3 DNA, CDR3 protein. A D gene is named only where the DNA matches it firmly. Size tells how often a clone was seen (once, few, many) or the class of an expanded clone, and some rows leave it out.

many | TRBJ2-5 | TRBV13 | - | TGTGCCAGCAGCTTAGTGAGTAGCCGGGAGACCCAGTACTTC | CASSLVSSRETQYF
many | TRBJ1-5 | TRBV3-1 | - | TGTGCCAGCAGCCAAGATCGAAACACCAATCAGCCCCAGCATTTT | CASSQDRNTNQPQHF
many | TRBJ2-6 | TRBV27 | - | TGTGCCAGCAGTTTGGGGTCATACAGGGACTTTTATTCTGGGGCCAACGTCCTGACTTTC | CASSLGSYRDFYSGANVLTF
- | TRBJ1-2 | TRBV29-1 | - | TGCAGCGCGGGGGCGGAAGGCTACACCTTC | CSAGAEGYTF
- | TRBJ2-1 | TRBV7-2 | - | TGTCCCAGCAGCATCTCCAGGTCTGAGCAGTTCTTC | CPSSISRSEQFF
many | TRBJ2-5 | TRBV10-3 | - | TGTGCCATCAGTGACCACCAAGAGACCCAGTACTTC | CAISDHQETQYF
- | TRBJ2-7 | TRBV5-6 | - | TGTGCCAGCAGCCTTTTTACGGGGAGGCCCTACGAGCAGTACTTC | CASSLFTGRPYEQYF
- | TRBJ2-2 | TRBV7-2 | - | TGTGCCAGCAGCTTAAAGACCCGCCCCAACACCGGGGAGCTGTTTTTT | CASSLKTRPNTGELFF
many | TRBJ1-1 | TRBV19 | - | TGTGCCAGTAGTATAAAGGGGACTGAAGCTTTCTTT | CASSIKGTEAFF
few | TRBJ2-1 | TRBV4-1 | - | TGCGCCAGCAGCCAAGAACCCTCCTACAATGAGCAGTTCTTC | CASSQEPSYNEQFF
many | TRBJ1-5 | TRBV28 | - | TGTGCCAGCAGTTTGCTTGCTGTGGGCAATCAGCCCCAGCATTTT | CASSLLAVGNQPQHF
many | TRBJ1-1 | TRBV20-1 | - | TGCAGTTCGAGACAGCACCCGAACACTGAAGCTTTCTTT | CSSRQHPNTEAFF
many | TRBJ2-1 | TRBV6-2/TRBV6-3 | - | TGTGCCAGCAGTTCAAAGGACAGCCGAGCCTACAATGAGCAGTTCTTC | CASSSKDSRAYNEQFF
many | TRBJ2-1 | TRBV7-9 | TRBD2 | TGTGCCAGCAGCCTCCTGCCGAGCGGGGAAAACAATGAGCAGTTCTTC | CASSLLPSGENNEQFF
many | TRBJ2-7 | TRBV5-1 | TRBD1 | TGCGCCAGCAGCTTGGCCTTCGGGACAGGGGGCGCCGAGCAGTACTTC | CASSLAFGTGGAEQYF
many | TRBJ2-2 | TRBV5-1 | - | TGCGCCAGCAGCAGAGAACCGGGCCCAGGTTTTGTCGGGGAGCTGTTTTTT | CASSREPGPGFVGELFF
many | TRBJ2-5 | TRBV5-1 | - | TGCGCCAGCAGCCTTTATCAGGTTCCCATGAGGACCCAGTACTTC | CASSLYQVPMRTQYF
many | TRBJ2-6 | TRBV5-1 | - | TGCGCCAGCAGCTTGGACTTCTCTGGGGCCAACGTCCTGACTTTC | CASSLDFSGANVLTF
many | TRBJ2-3 | TRBV20-1 | TRBD2 | TGCAGTGCTAGAGAAGTTAGCGGGAGTGATACGCAGTATTTT | CSAREVSGSDTQYF
many | TRBJ1-2 | TRBV29-1 | - | TGCAGCGTTGGTCGGGAACGGTTTACGCGCTACACCTTC | CSVGRERFTRYTF
medium-sized | TRBJ2-2 | TRBV20-1 | TRBD2 | TGCAGTGCTAGAGCTAGCGGGAACACCGGGGAGCTGTTTTTT | CSARASGNTGELFF
many | TRBJ1-5 | TRBV6-2/TRBV6-3 | - | TGTGCCAGCAGTTCCCTGGTCCTACTAAAAGGGAGCAATCAGCCCCAGCATTTT | CASSSLVLLKGSNQPQHF
many | TRBJ1-1 | TRBV20-1 | - | TGCAGTGCTAGAGTCGGGGGGCGATGGACTGAAGCTTTCTTT | CSARVGGRWTEAFF
many | TRBJ2-1 | TRBV14 | TRBD1 | TGTGCCAGCAGCCATTGGACAGGATCTGTCAATGAGCAGTTCTTC | CASSHWTGSVNEQFF
- | TRBJ2-6 | TRBV11-1 | - | TGTGCCAGCAGCCTTAAGAAGGGGTCTGGGGCCATCGTCCTGACTTTC | CASSLKKGSGAIVLTF
many | TRBJ2-7 | TRBV11-2 | TRBD2 | TGTGCCAGCAGCTTAGCTAGCGGGAGGGCCCCGTACTTC | CASSLASGRAPYF
many | TRBJ2-7 | TRBV19 | - | TGTGCCACCTCCGGGGCCGTCTCCTACGAGCAGTACTTC | CATSGAVSYEQYF
- | TRBJ2-7 | TRBV20-1 | TRBD2 | TGCAGTGCTTGCTCCGCGGGAGGGCCCTACGAGCAGTACTTC | CSACSAGGPYEQYF
many | TRBJ2-1 | TRBV4-1 | TRBD2 | TGCGCCAGCAGCCACGAGAGGACTAGCGGAAAACAGTTCTTC | CASSHERTSGKQFF
many | TRBJ2-1 | TRBV5-1 | - | TGCGCCAGCAGCTTGGAGGGCGGGCGCTCCTACAATGAGCAGTTCTTC | CASSLEGGRSYNEQFF
few | TRBJ2-3 | TRBV30 | TRBD2 | TGTGCCTGGAGTGTAACTAGCGGATACACAGATACGCAGTATTTT | CAWSVTSGYTDTQYF
many | TRBJ2-1 | TRBV7-2 | - | TGTGCCAGCAGCTTATGGGGCTCCTACAATGAGCAGTTCTTC | CASSLWGSYNEQFF
many | TRBJ2-2 | TRBV24-1 | TRBD2 | TGTGCCACCGCCCCGGGGGGGATCAACACCGGGGAGCTGTTTTTT | CATAPGGINTGELFF
- | TRBJ2-3 | TRBV27 | TRBD1 | TGTGCCAGCACCCGGGGGACGGACAGGGGGAGGGCAGATACGCAGTATTTT | CASTRGTDRGRADTQYF
many | TRBJ2-7 | TRBV20-1 | - | TGCAGTGCCGCAGTGGGGGGAGGCCCCTACGAGCAGTACTTC | CSAAVGGGPYEQYF
many | TRBJ2-5 | TRBV28 | - | TGTGCCAGCAGTTTATCCCTGACGGGGGAGACCCAGTACTTC | CASSLSLTGETQYF
many | TRBJ2-7 | TRBV19 | TRBD1 | TGTGCCAGTAGTATAGATCTGGACAGGTATTACGAGCAGTACTTC | CASSIDLDRYYEQYF
many | TRBJ2-5 | TRBV24-1 | - | TGTGCCACCAGTGATGACATTCAAGAGACCCAGTACTTC | CATSDDIQETQYF
large | TRBJ2-1 | TRBV12-3/TRBV12-4 | - | TGTGCCAGCAGTTTAAGGCTAGCCTTATTGGGCAATGAGCAGTTCTTC | CASSLRLALLGNEQFF
many | TRBJ1-4 | TRBV7-2 | - | TGTGCCAGCAGCTCTTCCGGGGCGTATAATGAAAAACTGTTTTTT | CASSSSGAYNEKLFF
many | TRBJ1-6 | TRBV2 | - | TGTGCCAGCAGTGCCGGTTCACCCCTCCACTTT | CASSAGSPLHF
many | TRBJ2-5 | TRBV9 | - | TGTGCCAGCAGCCAAAGCGAGACCCAGTACTTC | CASSQSETQYF
many | TRBJ2-5 | TRBV11-2 | TRBD2 | TGTGCCAGCAGCCTCCGGGTAGCGGGAGGGCTGAGGACGGAGACCCAGTACTTC | CASSLRVAGGLRTETQYF
many | TRBJ1-2 | TRBV10-3 | TRBD1 | TGTGCCATCAGTGAGTCTCGGACAGGGGACCCCTATGGCTACACCTTC | CAISESRTGDPYGYTF
many | TRBJ2-7 | TRBV20-1 | TRBD1 | TGCAGTGCTAGGCCTCAGGGGGCGCGGGAGCAGTACTTC | CSARPQGAREQYF
many | TRBJ1-4 | TRBV29-1 | - | TGCAGCGTTTTAGAGCGGAACCCGGGTGAAAAACTGTTTTTT | CSVLERNPGEKLFF